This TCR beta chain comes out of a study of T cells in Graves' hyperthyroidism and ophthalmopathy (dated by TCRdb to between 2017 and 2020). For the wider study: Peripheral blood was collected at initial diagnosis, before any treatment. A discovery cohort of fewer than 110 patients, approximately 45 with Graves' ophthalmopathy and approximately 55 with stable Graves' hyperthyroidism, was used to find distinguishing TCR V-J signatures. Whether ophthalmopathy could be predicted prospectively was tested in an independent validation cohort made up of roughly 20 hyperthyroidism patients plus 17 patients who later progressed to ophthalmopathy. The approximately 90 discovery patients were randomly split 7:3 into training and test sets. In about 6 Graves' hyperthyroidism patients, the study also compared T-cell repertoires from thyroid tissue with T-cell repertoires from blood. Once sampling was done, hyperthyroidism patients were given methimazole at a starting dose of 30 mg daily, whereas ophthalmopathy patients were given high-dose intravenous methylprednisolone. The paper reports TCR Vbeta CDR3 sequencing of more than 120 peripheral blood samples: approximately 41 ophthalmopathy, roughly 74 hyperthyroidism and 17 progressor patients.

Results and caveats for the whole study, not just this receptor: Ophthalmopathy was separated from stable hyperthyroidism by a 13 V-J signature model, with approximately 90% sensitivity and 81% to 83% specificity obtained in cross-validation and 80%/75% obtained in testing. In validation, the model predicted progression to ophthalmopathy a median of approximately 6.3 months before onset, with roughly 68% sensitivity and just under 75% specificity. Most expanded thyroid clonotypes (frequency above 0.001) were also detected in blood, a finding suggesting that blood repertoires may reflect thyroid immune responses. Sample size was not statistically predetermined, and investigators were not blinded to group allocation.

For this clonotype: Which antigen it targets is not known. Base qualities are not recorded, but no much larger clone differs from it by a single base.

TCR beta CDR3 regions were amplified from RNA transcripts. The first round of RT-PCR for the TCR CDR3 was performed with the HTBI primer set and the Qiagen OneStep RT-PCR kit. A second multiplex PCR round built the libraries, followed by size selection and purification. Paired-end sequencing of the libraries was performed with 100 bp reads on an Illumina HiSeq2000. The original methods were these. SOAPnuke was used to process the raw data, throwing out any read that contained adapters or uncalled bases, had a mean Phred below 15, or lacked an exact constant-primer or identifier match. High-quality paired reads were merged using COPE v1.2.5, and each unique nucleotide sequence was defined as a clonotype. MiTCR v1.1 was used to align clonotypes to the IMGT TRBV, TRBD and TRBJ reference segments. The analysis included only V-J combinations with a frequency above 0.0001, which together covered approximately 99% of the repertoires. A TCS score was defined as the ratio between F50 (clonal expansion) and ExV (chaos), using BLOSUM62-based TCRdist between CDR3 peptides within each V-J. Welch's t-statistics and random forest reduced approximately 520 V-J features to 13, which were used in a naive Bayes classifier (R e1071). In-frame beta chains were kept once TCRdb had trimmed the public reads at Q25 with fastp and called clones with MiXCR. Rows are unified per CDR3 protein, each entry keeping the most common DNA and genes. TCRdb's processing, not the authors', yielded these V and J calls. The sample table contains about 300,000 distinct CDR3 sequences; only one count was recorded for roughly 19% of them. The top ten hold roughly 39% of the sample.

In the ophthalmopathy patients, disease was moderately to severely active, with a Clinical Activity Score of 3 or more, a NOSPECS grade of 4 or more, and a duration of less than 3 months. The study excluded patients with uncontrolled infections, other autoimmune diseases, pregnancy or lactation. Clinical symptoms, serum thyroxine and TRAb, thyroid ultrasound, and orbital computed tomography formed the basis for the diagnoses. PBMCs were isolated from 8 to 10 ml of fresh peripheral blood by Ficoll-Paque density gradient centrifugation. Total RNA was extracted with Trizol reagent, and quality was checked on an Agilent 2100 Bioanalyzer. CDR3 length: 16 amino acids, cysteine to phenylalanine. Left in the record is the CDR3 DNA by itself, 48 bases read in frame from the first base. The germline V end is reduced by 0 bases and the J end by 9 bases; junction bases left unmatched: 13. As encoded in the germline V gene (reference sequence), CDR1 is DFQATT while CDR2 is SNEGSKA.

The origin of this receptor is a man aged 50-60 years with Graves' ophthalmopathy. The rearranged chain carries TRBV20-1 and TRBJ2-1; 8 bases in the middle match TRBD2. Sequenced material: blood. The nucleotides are TGCAGTGCTAGAGATCAGGGTGCAGCGGGAGTAAGTGAGCAGTTCTTC. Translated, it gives CSARDQGAAGVSEQFF.